Described below is a single TCR beta chain sequence and its context. As yet, its antigen is unknown. This entry belongs to a study of identical twins. Broader study findings: Diverse VJ usage suggested most zero-insertion clonotypes were not invariant T cells.

TCRdb reprocessed the 5' RACE reads via MiXCR and lists one record per CDR3 protein. The sample yields some 1,700,000 distinct CDR3 sequences, about 32% seen once. Among all donors, each was a healthy Caucasian. CDR3 length equals 16 residues. The clonotype originates from a newborn girl in good health. Sequencing used cord blood. The J gene is TRBJ2-1, the V gene TRBV12-3 or TRBV12-4, with 9 bases identical to TRBD2. The J call may not be correct, given that the DNA end is closer to TRBJ2-7. In nucleotides, the CDR3 is TGTGCCAGCAGTTGGGAATCGGGACTAGCCATCAATGAGCAGTACTTC. The encoded protein is CASSWESGLAINEQYF.